The entry that follows covers one T cell receptor beta chain sequence. Its antigen remains unknown. Germline V gene lookup returns CDR1 DFQATT and CDR2 SNEGSKA (reference sequence). The CDR3 extends over 15 amino acids. The ends were cut back, 0 bases at V and 5 bases at J, with 11 bases in the middle. This entry belongs to a study of blood T cells in healthy people across ages. General study findings and limits: CMV infection status of these donors was not known.

The use of a sample-barcoded 5' primer and a J-beta primer mix characterized a second PCR of roughly 6 to 11 cycles. Every individual sample yielded 2.5 million or more paired-end reads (each containing CDR3). Each CDR3 protein gets one entry after TCRdb re-called the 5' RACE reads with MiXCR. The repertoire holds about 970,000 distinct CDR3 sequences, with roughly 51% as singletons. The source is a woman in her sixties in good health. V usage is TRBV20-1 and J usage is TRBJ1-6; a possible D gene is TRBD1 (5 bases). Sequencing used blood. CDR3 loop: CSARDGTVDNSPLHF. In DNA, the CDR3 is TGCAGTGCTAGAGATGGGACGGTTGATAATTCACCCCTCCACTTT.